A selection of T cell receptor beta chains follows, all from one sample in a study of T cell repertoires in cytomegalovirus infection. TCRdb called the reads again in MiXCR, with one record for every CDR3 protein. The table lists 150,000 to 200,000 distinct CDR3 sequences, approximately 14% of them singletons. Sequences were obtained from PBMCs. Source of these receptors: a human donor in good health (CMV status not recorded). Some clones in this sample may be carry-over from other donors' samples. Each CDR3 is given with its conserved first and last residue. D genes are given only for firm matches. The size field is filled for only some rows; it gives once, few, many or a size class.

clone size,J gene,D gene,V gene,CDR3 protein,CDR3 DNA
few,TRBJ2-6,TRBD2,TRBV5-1,CASSFGTSGRRWGLIGANVLTF,TGCGCCAGCAGCTTCGGGACTAGCGGGAGACGATGGGGGTTGATTGGGGCCAACGTCCTGACTTTC
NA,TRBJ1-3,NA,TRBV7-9,CASSLAAGQTSHF,TGTGCCAGCAGCTTAGCGGCGGGACAAACCTCCCATTTT
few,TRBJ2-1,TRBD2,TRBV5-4,CASSFTGGLNEQFF,TGTGCCAGCAGCTTTACGGGGGGGCTCAATGAGCAGTTCTTC
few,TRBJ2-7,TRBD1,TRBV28,CASSQSYLGQGFYEQYF,TGTGCCAGCAGTCAGTCCTATTTAGGACAGGGATTCTACGAGCAGTACTTC
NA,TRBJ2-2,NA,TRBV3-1,CASSQGGPALFF,TGTGCCAGCAGCCAAGGAGGTCCCGCGCTGTTTTTT
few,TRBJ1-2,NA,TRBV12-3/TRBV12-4,CASLIARGGYTF,TGTGCCAGCCTAATCGCAAGGGGGGGCTACACCTTC
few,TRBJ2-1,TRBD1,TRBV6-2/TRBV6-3,CASSYSFGQGVNEQFF,TGTGCCAGCAGTTACTCGTTCGGACAGGGGGTAAATGAGCAGTTCTTC
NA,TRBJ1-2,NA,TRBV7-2,CASSRTDSGYTF,TGTGCCAGCAGCCGGACAGATAGTGGCTACACCTTC
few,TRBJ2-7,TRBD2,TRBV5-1,CASSPGLAGPYEQYF,TGCGCCAGCAGCCCAGGACTAGCGGGACCCTACGAGCAGTACTTC
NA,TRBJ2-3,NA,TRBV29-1,CSFGRPSTDTQYF,TGCAGCTTCGGGCGGCCTAGCACAGATACGCAGTATTTT
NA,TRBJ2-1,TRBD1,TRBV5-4,CASSFPGQGRFF,TGTGCCAGCAGCTTCCCGGGACAGGGTCGGTTCTTC
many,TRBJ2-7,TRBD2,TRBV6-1,CASSSGRASYEQYF,TGTGCCAGCAGTTCCGGGAGGGCCTCTTACGAGCAGTACTTC
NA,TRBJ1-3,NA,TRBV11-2,CASRGFMSGNTIYF,TGTGCCAGCAGGGGATTTATGTCTGGAAACACCATATATTTT
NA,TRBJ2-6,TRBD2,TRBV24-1,CATSPGGPSGANVLTF,TGTGCCACCAGTCCGGGAGGGCCCTCTGGGGCCAACGTCCTGACTTTC
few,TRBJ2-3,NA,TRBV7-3,CASSSSGTHTDTQYF,TGTGCCAGCAGCTCCTCCGGGACACACACAGATACGCAGTATTTT
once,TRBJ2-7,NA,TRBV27,CASSGGFVSEQYF,TGTGCCAGCAGTGGGGGGTTTGTGAGCGAGCAGTACTTC
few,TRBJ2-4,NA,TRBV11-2,CASSLDGRAGLAKNIQYF,TGTGCCAGCAGCTTAGACGGGCGGGCGGGACTAGCCAAAAACATTCAGTACTTC
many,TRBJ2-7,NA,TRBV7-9,CASSSGVISYEQYF,TGTGCCAGCAGCTCCGGGGTGATCTCCTACGAGCAGTACTTC
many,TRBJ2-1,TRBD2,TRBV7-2,CASSLNSGRPSNEQFF,TGTGCCAGCAGCTTAAACAGCGGGAGGCCCTCCAATGAGCAGTTCTTC
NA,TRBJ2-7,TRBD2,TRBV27,CASSPTPRTSGKYEQYF,TGTGCCAGCAGTCCAACCCCCAGGACTAGCGGGAAGTACGAGCAGTACTTC
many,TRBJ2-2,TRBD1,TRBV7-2,CASIEDRVFPGELFF,TGTGCCAGCATCGAGGACAGGGTGTTTCCCGGGGAGCTGTTTTTT
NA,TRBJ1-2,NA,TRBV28,CATSGGEGYGYTF,TGTGCCACTTCCGGAGGGGAAGGCTATGGCTACACCTTC
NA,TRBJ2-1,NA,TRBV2,CASSEAVRGGVSSYNEQFF,TGTGCCAGCAGTGAAGCGGTGAGGGGGGGGGTTAGCTCCTACAATGAGCAGTTCTTC
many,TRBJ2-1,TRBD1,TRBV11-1,CASSLRTGNNEQFF,TGTGCCAGCAGCCTTCGGACAGGGAATAATGAGCAGTTCTTC
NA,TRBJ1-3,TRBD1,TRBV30,CAWNDRAGNTIYF,TGTGCCTGGAATGACAGGGCTGGAAACACCATATATTTT
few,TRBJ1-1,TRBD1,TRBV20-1,CSAPVPGQDRNTEAFF,TGCAGTGCTCCTGTCCCGGGACAGGATCGGAACACTGAAGCTTTCTTT
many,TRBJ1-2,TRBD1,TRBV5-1,CASSLDGDRAYGYTF,TGCGCCAGCAGCTTGGATGGGGACAGGGCGTATGGCTACACCTTC
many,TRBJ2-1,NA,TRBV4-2,CASSQEASKGYNEQFF,TGTGCCAGCAGCCAAGAGGCCTCCAAGGGCTACAATGAGCAGTTCTTC
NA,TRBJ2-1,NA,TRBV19,CASSWSSLYNEQFF,TGTGCCAGTAGTTGGAGTAGCCTATACAATGAGCAGTTCTTC
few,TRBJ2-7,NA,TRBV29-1,CSYLRVGSYEQYF,TGCAGCTATCTCCGCGTAGGGAGCTACGAGCAGTACTTC
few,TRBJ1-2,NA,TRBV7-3,CASSRDIAGGYTF,TGTGCCAGCAGCCGGGACATCGCGGGAGGCTACACCTTC
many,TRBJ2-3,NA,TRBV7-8,CASAVGTDTQYF,TGTGCCAGCGCGGTGGGCACAGATACGCAGTATTTT
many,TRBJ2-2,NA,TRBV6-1,CASRRLDKHTGELFF,TGTGCCAGCAGACGCCTCGACAAACACACCGGGGAGCTGTTTTTT
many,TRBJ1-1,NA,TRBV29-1,CSVVRGLNTEAFF,TGCAGCGTTGTGAGAGGGCTGAACACTGAAGCTTTCTTT
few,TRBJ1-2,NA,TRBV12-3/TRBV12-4,CASREGPSGYTF,TGTGCCAGCAGGGAGGGACCTTCCGGCTACACCTTC
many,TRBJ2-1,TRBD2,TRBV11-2,CASSTPRAGSSYNEQFF,TGTGCCAGCAGCACCCCCCGAGCGGGAAGCTCCTACAATGAGCAGTTCTTC
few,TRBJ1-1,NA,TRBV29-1,CSVTTVNTEAFF,TGCAGCGTTACGACAGTCAACACTGAAGCTTTCTTT
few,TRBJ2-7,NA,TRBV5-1,CASSFSQRYSYEQYF,TGCGCCAGCAGCTTTAGTCAGCGATACTCCTACGAGCAGTACTTC
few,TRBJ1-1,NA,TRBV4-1,CASSPLGSTLNTEAFF,TGCGCCAGCAGCCCCCTAGGAAGTACCTTGAACACTGAAGCTTTCTTT
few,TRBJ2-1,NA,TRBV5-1,CASSLGELAGEQFF,TGCGCCAGCAGCTTGGGGGAACTAGCAGGTGAGCAGTTCTTC
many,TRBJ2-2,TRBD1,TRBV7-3,CASSPTGGNRELFF,TGTGCCAGCAGCCCGACAGGGGGTAATCGGGAGCTGTTTTTT
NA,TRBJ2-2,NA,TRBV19,CASSIGSFQGFGELFF,TGTGCCAGTAGTATAGGCAGCTTTCAGGGTTTCGGGGAGCTGTTTTTT
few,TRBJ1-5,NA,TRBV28,CASSAGGSSNQPQHF,TGTGCCAGCAGCGCCGGGGGGTCCAGCAATCAGCCCCAGCATTTT
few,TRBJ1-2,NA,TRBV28,CASSPASRERGYTF,TGTGCCAGCAGCCCTGCTTCGCGGGAGAGGGGCTACACCTTC
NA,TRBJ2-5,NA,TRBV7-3,CASSLYAQETQYF,TGTGCCAGCAGCTTATACGCCCAAGAGACCCAGTACTTC
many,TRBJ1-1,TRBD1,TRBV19,CASGDPGTGRRAFF,TGTGCCAGTGGCGACCCTGGGACAGGCCGTCGAGCTTTCTTT
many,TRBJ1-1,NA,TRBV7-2,CASRPTRNTEAFF,TGTGCCAGCAGGCCCACAAGGAACACTGAAGCTTTCTTT
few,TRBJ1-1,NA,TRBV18,CASSPKRGNTEAFF,TGTGCCAGCTCACCTAAAAGGGGGAACACTGAAGCTTTCTTT
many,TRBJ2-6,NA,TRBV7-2,CASSLTRLGANVLTF,TGTGCCAGCAGCTTAACTAGGCTAGGGGCCAACGTCCTGACTTTC
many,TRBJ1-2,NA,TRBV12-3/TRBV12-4,CASSSRQWRFQDYGYTF,TGTGCCAGCAGTTCCCGACAGTGGCGTTTTCAAGACTATGGCTACACCTTC
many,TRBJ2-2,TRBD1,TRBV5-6,CASTHREGQRFTGELFF,TGTGCCAGCACCCACCGCGAGGGACAGAGATTCACCGGGGAGCTGTTTTTT
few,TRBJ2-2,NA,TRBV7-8,CASSRPVAGNTGELFF,TGTGCCAGCAGCCGCCCCGTGGCCGGGAACACCGGGGAGCTGTTTTTT
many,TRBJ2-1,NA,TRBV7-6,CASSLFRSSYNEQFF,TGTGCCAGCAGCTTGTTCAGGAGCTCCTACAATGAGCAGTTCTTC
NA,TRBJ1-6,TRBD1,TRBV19,CASSGTGRNSPLHF,TGTGCCAGTAGTGGGACAGGGCGAAATTCACCCCTCCACTTT
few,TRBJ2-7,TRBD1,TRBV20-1,CSARVGQQSEQYF,TGCAGTGCTAGAGTGGGACAGCAAAGCGAGCAGTACTTC
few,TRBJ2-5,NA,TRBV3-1,CASSQESTAQETQYF,TGTGCCAGCAGCCAAGAATCAACAGCCCAAGAGACCCAGTACTTC
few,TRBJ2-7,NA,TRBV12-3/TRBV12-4,CASRPTGDYEQYF,TGTGCCAGCAGACCGACAGGTGACTACGAGCAGTACTTC